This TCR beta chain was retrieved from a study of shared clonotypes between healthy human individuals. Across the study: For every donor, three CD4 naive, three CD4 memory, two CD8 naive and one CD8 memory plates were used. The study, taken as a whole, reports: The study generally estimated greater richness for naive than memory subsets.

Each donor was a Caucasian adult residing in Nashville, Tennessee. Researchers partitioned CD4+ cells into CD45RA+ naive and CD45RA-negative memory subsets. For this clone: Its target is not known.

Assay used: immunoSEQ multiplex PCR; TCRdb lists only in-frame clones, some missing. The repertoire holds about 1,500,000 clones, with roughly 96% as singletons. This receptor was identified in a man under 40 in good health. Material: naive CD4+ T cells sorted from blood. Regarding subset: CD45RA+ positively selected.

CDR3 sequence (DNA): TGTGCCAGCACCTTAACCGGGACAGCCAAAAACATTCAGTACTTC. It yields the protein CASTLTGTAKNIQYF. J is TRBJ2-4 and V is TRBV6-6; D tentatively reads TRBD1 or TRBD2 (5 bases each). CDR1 and CDR2 from the germline V gene are MNHNY and SVGAGI (reference sequence). The CDR3 consists of 15 residues. V lost 7 bases, J lost 0 bases, and 13 bases lay in between.